This TCR beta chain stems from a study of T cells after yellow fever vaccination. Germline loops: CDR1 MNHEY, CDR2 SMNVEV (reference sequence). The V gene lost 6 bases and the J gene lost 7 bases, with 13 bases spanning the gap. The CDR3 runs 12 residues. TCRdb independently ran MiXCR on the 5' RACE reads; one entry per CDR3 protein. Altogether 230,000 or so distinct CDR3 sequences are present, approximately 6.8% being singletons, with the ten largest covering 0.85% to 1.2%. Sequenced material: CD4+ T cells sorted from PBMCs, taken on the day of the yellow fever booster vaccination. The chain recombines TRBV27 with TRBJ2-7; D perhaps matches TRBD2 (5 bases). The TCR sequence derives from a man aged 25 to 40 who received the YFV17D yellow fever vaccine. Here the CDR3 reads CASSRGIGEQYF. As DNA, the CDR3 is TGTGCCAGCAGCCGAGGGATTGGGGAGCAGTACTTC.